This T cell receptor (beta chain) was obtained from a study of tumor and adjacent non-tumor tissue in lung cancer. Study context: Patients comprised roughly 12 adenocarcinoma, a couple of squamous cell carcinoma and 1 small cell lung cancer. Some 4.1 million productive TCRbeta reads were obtained per sample on average.

Study-wide points: Patients with more diverse tumor TCRs had worse survival. Normal lung showed higher cumulative top 100 clone frequency than tumor.

The template was RNA from unsorted bulk tissue. Germline V gene data show CDR1 as SGHAT and CDR2 as FQNNGV. The CDR3 contains 12 residues. For this clonotype: What it binds is not known. A junction end diverges from the germline sequence, so it may reflect a read error.

The library came from three nested PCR rounds adapted from ARM-PCR protocols. TCRdb used MiXCR to reprocess the multiplex PCR reads, holding one entry per CDR3 protein. This table holds under 140,000 distinct CDR3 sequences, 84% found once. This TCR derives from a man aged 65-85 years with non-small cell lung cancer. Material: lung tumor tissue. The J gene is TRBJ2-7, the V gene TRBV11-2; tentatively, D is TRBD1 (7 bases). The CDR3 sequence: CTSCNQGGEQYF. The CDR3 DNA is TGTACCAGCTGCAACCAGGGGGGCGAGCAGTACTTC.